The 15 T cell receptor beta chains below all came from one sample that was sequenced in a study of human T cells and chemical hapten exposure. TCRdb fed the RACE reads into MiXCR, producing one record per CDR3 protein. This sample yields roughly 160,000 distinct CDR3 sequences, of which roughly 15% are seen a single time; about 1.8% belongs to the top ten. Time point defined: patch test 1, 2 weeks after DPC sensitization. Treatment of the sample: therapeutic diphenylcyclopropenone sensitization with weekly scalp DPC. This specimen consisted of whole blood, obtained in connection with sensitization to the hapten diphenylcyclopropenone (DPC). The origin of the receptors is a woman aged 25 to 39 with alopecia areata. Some clones in this sample may be carry-over from other donors' samples.

Many counts were recorded for this clonotype. The chain joins TRBV27 to TRBJ2-7; perhaps TRBD2 as D (6 bases). The V and J ends lost 8 bases and 3 bases respectively, with 11 bases between them. The CDR3 has 12 residues. The germline gives CDR1 MNHEY, CDR2 SMNVEV (reference sequence). In DNA, the CDR3 is TGTGCCAGCGGACTACCCCACTACGAGCAGTACTTC. The encoded protein is CASGLPHYEQYF.

V is TRBV6-2 or TRBV6-3 and J is TRBJ1-6; TRBD1 agrees at 7 bases. Losses at the gene ends were 8 bases for V and 9 bases for J; bases not matched to a gene: 10. This CDR3 has 14 residues. CDR1 and CDR2 from the germline V gene are MNHEY and SVGEGT. The CDR3 loop reads CASCVRQGGSPLHF. The CDR3 nucleotides read TGTGCCAGCTGCGTAAGACAGGGTGGTTCACCCCTCCACTTT.

This clonotype was counted a few times. V gene TRBV7-3 combines with J gene TRBJ1-6; no firm D call. V was cut by 5 bases and J by 11 bases, with 16 bases left in between. Germline CDR1 and CDR2: SGHTA and FQGTGA. This CDR3 has 14 amino acids. The CDR3 sequence: CASSERLAGTPLHF. The CDR3 DNA sequence: TGTGCCAGCAGCGAACGACTTGCGGGGACACCCCTCCACTTT.

This clonotype showed up just a few times. The junction does not match germline at one end; this may be a read error. The rearrangement uses TRBV7-9 and TRBJ1-5, with D unclear. Germline CDR1 is SEHNR and CDR2 is FQNEAQ (reference sequence). The CDR3 spans 13 residues. The CDR3 DNA is TGTGCCAACAGCCCCCGGGCTTATTCGCCCCAGCATTTT. Translated: CANSPRAYSPQHF.

This clonotype has more than one count but fewer than ten. The rearrangement joins TRBV6-5 to TRBJ2-5, with 14 bases aligning to TRBD2. The CDR3 loop spans 17 amino acids. The V gene end was trimmed by 4 bases and the J gene end by 5 bases; junction bases not matched to a gene: 9. Germline V gene sequence: CDR1 MNHEY, CDR2 SVGAGI. CDR3 sequence reads: CASSWTSGGSRRETQYF. The CDR3 nucleotides are TGTGCCAGCAGTTGGACTAGCGGGGGGTCCCGTCGTGAGACCCAGTACTTC.

Ten or more counts support this clonotype. The V and J genes are TRBV6-2 or TRBV6-3 and TRBJ2-4; possibly TRBD2 for D (5 bases). This CDR3 region has 15 residues. Germline CDR1 MNHEY, CDR2 SVGEGT. V lost 6 bases and J lost 0, with 12 bases in between. CDR3 sequence (DNA): TGTGCCAGCAGCCGAGTAGGACTAGCCAAAAACATTCAGTACTTC. Translation gives CASSRVGLAKNIQYF.

This clonotype was detected ten times or more. The rearrangement uses TRBV6-2 or TRBV6-3 and TRBJ2-3; 7 nucleotides align to TRBD1. In germline, CDR1 is MNHEY, CDR2 SVGEGT. Trimming at V came to 0 bases and at J to 2 bases, leaving 8 bases not matched to a gene. The CDR3 extends over 17 amino acids. Written as DNA, the CDR3 is TGTGCCAGCAGTTACTCGATTGGACAGGAGATCACAGATACGCAGTATTTT. Translated, it gives CASSYSIGQEITDTQYF.

This clonotype was seen only a few times. The J gene is TRBJ2-3, the V gene TRBV5-4; D is uncertain. Looked up from germline, CDR1 is SGHNT and CDR2 is YYREEE (reference sequence). The CDR3 extends over 14 amino acids. V was cut by 7 bases and J by 2 bases, with 14 bases left in between. CDR3 sequence (DNA): TGTGCCAGCTCGCCCGATGGCACCACAGATACGCAGTATTTT. The encoded protein is CASSPDGTTDTQYF.

This clonotype has only a few counts. The chain recombines TRBV4-3 with TRBJ2-1, with D possibly being TRBD2 (6 bases). The CDR3 is 18 residues long. The germline V and J ends were trimmed by 2 bases and 2 bases, with 19 bases remaining between them. Germline CDR1 reads LGHNA; CDR2 reads YSLEER. DNA of the CDR3: TGCGCCAGCAGCCAATCCTCCGGGGGAAGTGGACCCTACAATGAGCAGTTCTTC. The encoded protein is CASSQSSGGSGPYNEQFF.

At least ten counts were recorded for this clonotype. The rearrangement uses TRBV6-2 or TRBV6-3 and TRBJ1-2; D perhaps matches TRBD1 (5 bases). V was clipped by 7 bases and J by 3 bases, with 9 bases between them. The CDR3 consists of 12 residues. Germline V gene data show CDR1 as MNHEY and CDR2 as SVGEGT. The CDR3 region is CASMGGDYGYTF. In DNA, the CDR3 is TGTGCCAGCATGGGAGGGGACTATGGCTACACCTTC.

This clonotype was seen a few times. The chain has TRBV29-1 and TRBJ2-7; 13 bases map to TRBD2. Germline trimming cut 5 bases from V and 5 bases from J; bases unmatched to any gene: 15. The CDR3 length is 17 residues. Germline lookup yields CDR1 SQVTM and CDR2 ANQGSEA. Here the CDR3 DNA reads TGCAGCGTTATTCCGGGACTAGCGGGAACCCGCTGGAACGAGCAGTACTTC. Residues: CSVIPGLAGTRWNEQYF.

This chain links TRBV7-3 with TRBJ1-1, with 10 nucleotides matching TRBD1. CDR1 is SGHTA and CDR2 is FQGTGA in the germline V gene. The V gene end was trimmed by 2 bases and the J gene end by 5 bases; junction bases not matched to a gene: 2. The CDR3 loop spans 14 amino acids. The CDR3 DNA sequence: TGTGCCAGCAGCTTAGACAGGGGGCTTACTGAAGCTTTCTTT. Amino acid sequence: CASSLDRGLTEAFF.

The chain combines TRBV3-1 with TRBJ2-3, with D hard to call. This CDR3 contains 13 residues. The germline V gene encodes CDR1 LGHDT and CDR2 YNNKEL (reference sequence). Trimming pared 3 bases from V and 1 base from J, leaving 5 bases between. This chain's CDR3 is CASSHMGTDTQYF. CDR3 coding DNA: TGTGCCAGCAGCCATATGGGCACAGATACGCAGTATTTT.

There are a few counts of this clonotype. V is TRBV28 and J is TRBJ1-5; maybe TRBD1 (6 bases). The CDR3 loop spans 14 amino acids. V shed 7 bases and J shed 11 bases, with 21 bases lying between them. Germline V gene sequence: CDR1 MDHEN, CDR2 SYDVKM. The CDR3 region has the DNA TGTGCCAGCAATTCCGGGACACTGGGCAGGTCCCAGCATTTT. Translation: CASNSGTLGRSQHF. Full variable domain (missing parts from reference TRBV28 and TRBJ1-5): DVKVTQSSRYLVKRTGEKVFLECVQDMDHENMFWYRQDPGLGLRLIYFSYDVKMKEKGDIPEGYSVSREKKERFSLILESASTNQTSMYLCASNSGTLGRSQHFGDGTRLSIL.

J is TRBJ2-3 and V is TRBV6-5; a possible D gene is TRBD1 (6 bases). There are 13 residues in the CDR3. Germline V gene sequence: CDR1 MNHEY, CDR2 SVGAGI. V was clipped by 7 bases and J by 10 bases, with 18 bases between them. The CDR3 here is CASNKPGTLAQYF. The CDR3 DNA follows: TGTGCCAGCAACAAACCCGGGACACTTGCGCAGTATTTT.